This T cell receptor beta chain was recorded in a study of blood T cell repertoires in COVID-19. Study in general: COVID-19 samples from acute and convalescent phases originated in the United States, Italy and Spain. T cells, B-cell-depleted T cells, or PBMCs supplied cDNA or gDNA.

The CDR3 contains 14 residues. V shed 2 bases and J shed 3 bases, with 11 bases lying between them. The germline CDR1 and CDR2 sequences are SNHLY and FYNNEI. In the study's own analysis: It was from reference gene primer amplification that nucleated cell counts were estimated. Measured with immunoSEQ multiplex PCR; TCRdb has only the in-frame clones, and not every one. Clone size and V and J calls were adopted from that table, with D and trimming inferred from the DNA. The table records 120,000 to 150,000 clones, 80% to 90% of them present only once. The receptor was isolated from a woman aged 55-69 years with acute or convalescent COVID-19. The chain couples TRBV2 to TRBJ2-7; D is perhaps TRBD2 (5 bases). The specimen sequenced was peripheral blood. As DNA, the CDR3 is TGTGCCAGCAGTGAATCTCCGGGGTACTACGAGCAGTACTTC. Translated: CASSESPGYYEQYF.